This TCR beta chain derives from a study of radiotherapy plus CTLA-4 blockade in lung cancer. On the study more broadly: There were objective responses in 18% of patients, and roughly 32% had disease control.

Study-wide results and limits: According to reports, early shifts in blood T cell clones, alongside interferon-beta, forecast response most accurately. Blood saw expansion of tumor-derived TCR clones after radiotherapy plus ipilimumab.

A remark on this clone: No antigen is known for it.

V lost 7 bases to trimming and J lost 0 bases; unmatched junction nucleotides: 10. Germline assignment: CDR1 SGHNT and CDR2 YYREEE (reference sequence). This CDR3 is 16 amino acids long. Sequenced by immunoSEQ multiplex PCR; TCRdb stores in-frame clones only, minus some. The sample consists of about 48,000 clones, less than 90% of them appearing once. Focal radiation and CTLA-4 blockade (ipilimumab) were tested in chemo-refractory metastatic non-small-cell lung cancer patients. The rearrangement links TRBV5-4 to TRBJ2-5; 9 nucleotides match TRBD1. The source material was peripheral blood, sampled from a patient treated with radiotherapy plus ipilimumab. The TCR sequence derives from a human donor with non-small cell lung cancer that progressed on radiotherapy plus ipilimumab. Some clones in this sample may be carry-over from other donors' samples. CDR3 region: CASGSGTGTYQETQYF. Here the CDR3 DNA reads TGTGCCAGCGGCTCCGGGACAGGGACGTACCAAGAGACCCAGTACTTC.